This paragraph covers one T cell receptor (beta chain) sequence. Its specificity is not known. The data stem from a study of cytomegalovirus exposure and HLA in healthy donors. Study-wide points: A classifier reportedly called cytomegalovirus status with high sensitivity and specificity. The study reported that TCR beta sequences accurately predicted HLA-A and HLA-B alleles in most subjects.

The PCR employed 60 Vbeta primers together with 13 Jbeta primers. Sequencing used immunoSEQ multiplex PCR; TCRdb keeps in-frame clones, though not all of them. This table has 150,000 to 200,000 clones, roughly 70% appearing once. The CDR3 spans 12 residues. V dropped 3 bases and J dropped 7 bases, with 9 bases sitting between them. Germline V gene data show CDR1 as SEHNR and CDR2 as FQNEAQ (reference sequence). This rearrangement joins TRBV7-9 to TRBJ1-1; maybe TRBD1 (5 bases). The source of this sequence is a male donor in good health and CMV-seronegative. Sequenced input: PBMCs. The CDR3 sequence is CASSFRGSEAFF. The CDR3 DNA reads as TGTGCCAGCAGCTTTAGGGGAAGTGAAGCTTTCTTT.